The clone carrying this TCR beta chain was picked up a small number of times. Antigen specificity is unknown. At one end the junction does not follow the germline gene, possibly because of a read error. This sample is drawn from a study of T cells in Graves' hyperthyroidism and ophthalmopathy. General study points: Before onset, ophthalmopathy was predicted by the model a median approximately 6.7 months earlier.

The germline V gene encodes CDR1 SEHNR and CDR2 FQNEAQ (reference sequence). CDR3 length: 15 residues. Using RNA transcripts as the source, TCR beta CDR3 regions were amplified. First-round RT-PCR with HTBI primers amplified the TCR CDR3 region. TCRdb ran MiXCR on the multiplex PCR reads and lists one entry per CDR3 protein. The profile shows 480,000 or so distinct CDR3 sequences, approximately 48% of them singletons. Sequenced: peripheral blood or thyroid tissue (not recorded which). The sequence derives from an adult woman with Graves' disease, either hyperthyroidism or ophthalmopathy (not recorded which). V is TRBV7-9 and J is TRBJ1-6, with 7 bases identical to TRBD1. The CDR3 protein is CASSQAGTVNSPLHF. In nucleotides, the CDR3 is TGCGCCAGCAGCCAGGCCGGGACAGTTAATTCACCCCTCCACTTT.